Described below is a single T cell receptor (beta chain) sequence and its context. Its antigen is currently unknown. Germline CDR1 and CDR2: LNHDA and SQIVND (reference sequence). This CDR3 has 16 amino acids. Trimming left V 2 bases short and J 4 bases short, with 15 bases between. These data belong to a study of sequential checkpoint blockade in melanoma. Points from the study as a whole: PD-L1 staining and CD8+ counts, not mutational load, tracked tumor T-cell clonality. Rising tumor T-cell fraction and clonality meant about 30 times likelier benefit.

Treatment given: randomized to nivolumab then ipilimumab (arm A) or the reverse (arm B). Method: immunoSEQ multiplex PCR; TCRdb's copy keeps in-frame clones and lacks some. The table lists approximately 1,100 clones, 25% to 30% of them singletons, with approximately 3% in the top ten. The chain carries TRBV19 and TRBJ2-1; D is possibly TRBD2 (6 bases). Specimen: tumor tissue (inferred from file names), collected from a patient given nivolumab and ipilimumab in sequence. The source of this sequence is a human donor with melanoma. CDR3 in amino acids: CASSIKRGATYNEQFF. For the CDR3, the DNA is TGTGCCAGTAGTATAAAGCGCGGGGCGACTTACAATGAGCAGTTCTTC.